These 6 T cell receptor beta chains share one sample of origin, sequenced in a study of identical twins. TCRdb used MiXCR to reprocess the 5' RACE reads, holding one entry per CDR3 protein. The table records about 690,000 distinct CDR3 sequences, 6.1% of them present only once. The sequenced material came from naive T cells sorted from blood. Receptors originate from a man aged 18 to 30 in good health.

The sample holds a few counts of this clonotype. This chain joins TRBV27 and TRBJ2-4; possibly TRBD2 for D (6 bases). The CDR3 extends over 16 amino acids. The germline V and J ends were trimmed by 5 bases and 6 bases, with 20 bases remaining between them. The V gene's germline CDR1 is MNHEY and CDR2 SMNVEV (reference sequence). The CDR3 nucleotides are TGTGCCAGCAGTACCCTTTTGGGGGGAGTCGGAAACATTCAGTACTTC. It yields the protein CASSTLLGGVGNIQYF.

In DNA form, the CDR3 reads TGTGCCAGCAGTTTTTCACCCTCTAGCGGACAAGAGACCCAGTACTTC. Encoded protein: CASSFSPSSGQETQYF. The chain is built from TRBV12-3 or TRBV12-4 and TRBJ2-5, with 7 bases aligning to TRBD2. The V segment lost 3 bases and the J segment 2 bases; nucleotides outside the gene matches: 9. The CDR3 spans 16 residues.

The table lists this clonotype with many counts. The chain joins TRBV20-1 to TRBJ1-6; TRBD1 is a possible D gene (5 bases). Germline lookup yields CDR1 DFQATT and CDR2 SNEGSKA (reference sequence). Trimming stripped 1 base from V and 8 bases from J, with 12 bases between. The CDR3 consists of 14 residues. As DNA, the CDR3 is TGCAGTGCTAGAGCCGCAGGGAATTATTCACCCCTCCACTTT. Protein sequence: CSARAAGNYSPLHF.

There are many counts of this clonotype. This chain uses TRBV27 with TRBJ2-6, with unresolved D. V lost 2 bases and J 1 base, leaving 6 bases between the germline ends. Germline V gene data show CDR1 as MNHEY and CDR2 as SMNVEV (reference sequence). This CDR3 has 15 amino acids. The CDR3 sequence is CASSLRSSGANVLTF. In DNA, the CDR3 is TGTGCCAGCAGTTTAAGGTCGTCTGGGGCCAACGTCCTGACTTTC. Looking up the rest from reference TRBV27 and TRBJ2-6 gives the full variable domain: EAQVTQNPRYLITVTGKKLTVTCSQNMNHEYMSWYRQDPGLGLRQIYYSMNVEVTDKGDVPEGYKVSRKEKRNFPLILESPSPNQTSLYFCASSLRSSGANVLTFGAGSRLTVL.

This rearrangement joins TRBV3-1 to TRBJ2-5; D gene uncertain. The CDR3 has 13 amino acids. Germline V CDR1 and CDR2: LGHDT, YNNKEL (reference sequence). Trimming cost V 4 bases and J 4 bases, with 10 bases left between them. This CDR3 reads CASSRDSPETQYF. CDR3 nucleotide sequence: TGTGCCAGCAGCCGAGATAGCCCAGAGACCCAGTACTTC.

In its sample, this clonotype was seen many times. The rearrangement uses TRBV29-1 and TRBJ1-1; 10 bases map to TRBD1. This CDR3 spans 12 amino acids. V lost 6 bases and J lost 6; bases outside the gene matches: 4. Per germline, CDR1 SQVTM and CDR2 ANQGSEA. CDR3 loop: CSVSGTGAEAFF. CDR3 coding DNA: TGCAGCGTCTCCGGGACAGGGGCTGAAGCTTTCTTT.